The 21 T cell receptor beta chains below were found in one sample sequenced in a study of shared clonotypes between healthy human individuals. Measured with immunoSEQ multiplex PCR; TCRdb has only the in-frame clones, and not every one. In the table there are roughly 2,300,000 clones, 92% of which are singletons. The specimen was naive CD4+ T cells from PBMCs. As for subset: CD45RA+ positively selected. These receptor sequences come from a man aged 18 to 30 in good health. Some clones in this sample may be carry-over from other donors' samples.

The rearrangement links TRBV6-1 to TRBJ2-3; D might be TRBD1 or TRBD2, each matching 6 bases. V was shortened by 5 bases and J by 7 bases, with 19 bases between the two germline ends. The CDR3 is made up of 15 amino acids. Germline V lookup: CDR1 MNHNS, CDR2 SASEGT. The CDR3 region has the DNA TGTGCCAGCAGTCCGTACCCGGGGGCCGGCTATACGCAGTATTTT. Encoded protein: CASSPYPGAGYTQYF.

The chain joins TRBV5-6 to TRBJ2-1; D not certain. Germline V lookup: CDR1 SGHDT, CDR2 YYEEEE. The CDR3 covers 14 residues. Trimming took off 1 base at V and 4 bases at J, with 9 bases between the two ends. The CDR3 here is CASSLPDGYNEQFF. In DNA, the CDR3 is TGTGCCAGCAGCTTGCCGGATGGTTACAATGAGCAGTTCTTC.

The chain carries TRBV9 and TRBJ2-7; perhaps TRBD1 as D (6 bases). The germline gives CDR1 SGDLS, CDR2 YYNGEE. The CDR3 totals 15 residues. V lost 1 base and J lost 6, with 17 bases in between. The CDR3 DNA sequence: TGTGCCAGCAGCGTAAGCCCCGGCAGGGGCGGCGAGCAGTACTTC. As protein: CASSVSPGRGGEQYF.

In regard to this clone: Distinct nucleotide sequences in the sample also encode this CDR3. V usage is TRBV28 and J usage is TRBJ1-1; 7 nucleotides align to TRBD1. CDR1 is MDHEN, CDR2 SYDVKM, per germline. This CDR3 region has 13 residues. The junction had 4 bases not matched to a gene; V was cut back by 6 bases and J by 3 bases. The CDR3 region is CASRRQGDTEAFF. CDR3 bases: TGTGCCAGCAGGCGACAGGGAGACACTGAAGCTTTCTTT.

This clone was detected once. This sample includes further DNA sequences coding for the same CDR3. In nucleotides, the CDR3 is TGCGCCAGCAGCTTGTCTTCAGGGAATCAGCCCCAGCATTTT. It codes for CASSLSSGNQPQHF. The chain joins TRBV5-1 to TRBJ1-5; TRBD1 might be the D (5 bases). Germline V lookup: CDR1 SGHRS, CDR2 YFSETQ. The CDR3 runs 14 residues. Trimming removed 1 base from V and 4 bases from J, with 9 bases in between.

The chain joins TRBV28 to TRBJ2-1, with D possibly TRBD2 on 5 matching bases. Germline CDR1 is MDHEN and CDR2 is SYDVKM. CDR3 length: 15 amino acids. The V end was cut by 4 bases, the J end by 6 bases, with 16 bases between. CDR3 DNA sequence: TGTGCCAGCAGTTCTCCCGGGCGGGCCGGCAATGAGCAGTTCTTC. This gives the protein CASSSPGRAGNEQFF.

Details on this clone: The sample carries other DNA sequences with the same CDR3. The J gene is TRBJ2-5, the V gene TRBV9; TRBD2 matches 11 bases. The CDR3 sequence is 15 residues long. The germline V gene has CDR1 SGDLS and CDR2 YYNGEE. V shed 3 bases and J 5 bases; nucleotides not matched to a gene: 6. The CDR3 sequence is CASSATSGSFETQYF. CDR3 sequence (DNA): TGTGCCAGCAGCGCAACTAGCGGGAGTTTCGAGACCCAGTACTTC. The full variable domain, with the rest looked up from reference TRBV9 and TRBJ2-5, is DSGVTQTPKHLITATGQRVTLRCSPRSGDLSVYWYQQSLDQGLQFLIQYYNGEERAKGNILERFSAQQFPDLHSELNLSSLELGDSALYFCASSATSGSFETQYFGPGTRLLVL.

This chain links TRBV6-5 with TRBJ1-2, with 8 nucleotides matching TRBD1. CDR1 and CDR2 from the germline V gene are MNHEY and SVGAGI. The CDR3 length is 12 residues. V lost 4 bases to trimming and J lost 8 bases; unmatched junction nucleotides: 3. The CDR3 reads CASSSWTGGYTF. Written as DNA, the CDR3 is TGTGCCAGCAGTTCCTGGACAGGGGGCTACACCTTC.

CDR3 coding DNA: TGTGCCAGCAGTTCCCAGACTTATACAGGCCGCCGCCCGGGATACGAGCAGTACTTC. Amino acids: CASSSQTYTGRRPGYEQYF. The V and J genes are TRBV5-4 and TRBJ2-7; D could derive from TRBD1 or TRBD2 (5 bases each). Germline CDR1 SGHNT, CDR2 YYREEE (reference sequence). CDR3 length: 19 residues. V shed 5 bases and J shed 4 bases, with 31 bases lying between them.

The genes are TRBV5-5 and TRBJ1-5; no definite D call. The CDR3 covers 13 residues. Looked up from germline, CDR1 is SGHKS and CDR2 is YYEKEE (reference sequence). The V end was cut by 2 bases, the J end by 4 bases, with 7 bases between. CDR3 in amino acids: CASSLRVNQPQHF. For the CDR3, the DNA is TGTGCCAGCAGCTTAAGGGTGAATCAGCCCCAGCATTTT.

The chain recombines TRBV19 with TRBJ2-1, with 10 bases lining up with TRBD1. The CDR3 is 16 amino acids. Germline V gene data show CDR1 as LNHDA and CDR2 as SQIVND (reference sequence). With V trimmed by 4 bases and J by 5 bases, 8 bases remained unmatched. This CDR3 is CASSKQGQGTHNEQFF. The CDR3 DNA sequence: TGTGCCAGTAGTAAACAGGGACAGGGGACCCACAATGAGCAGTTCTTC.

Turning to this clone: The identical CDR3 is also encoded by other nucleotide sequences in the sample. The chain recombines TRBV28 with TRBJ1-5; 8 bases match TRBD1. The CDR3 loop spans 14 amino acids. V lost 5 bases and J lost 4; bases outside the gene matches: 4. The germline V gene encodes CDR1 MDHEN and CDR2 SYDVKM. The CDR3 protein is CASSPGTGNQPQHF. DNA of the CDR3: TGTGCCAGCAGTCCGGGGACAGGAAATCAGCCCCAGCATTTT.

CDR3 loop: CASSLDWGYEQYF. In DNA, the CDR3 is TGCGCCAGCAGCTTAGACTGGGGCTACGAGCAGTACTTC. This rearrangement joins TRBV5-1 to TRBJ2-7; D remains ambiguous. Germline V gene lookup returns CDR1 SGHRS and CDR2 YFSETQ. Trimming took 2 bases from V and 3 from J, leaving 9 bases between them. The CDR3 runs 13 residues.

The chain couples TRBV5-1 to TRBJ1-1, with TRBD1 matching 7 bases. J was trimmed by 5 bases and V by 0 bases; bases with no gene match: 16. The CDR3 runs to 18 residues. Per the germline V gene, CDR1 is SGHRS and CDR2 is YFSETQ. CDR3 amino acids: CASSLAIVTGAAGTEAFF. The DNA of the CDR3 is TGCGCCAGCAGCTTGGCCATCGTAACAGGGGCGGCTGGGACTGAAGCTTTCTTT.

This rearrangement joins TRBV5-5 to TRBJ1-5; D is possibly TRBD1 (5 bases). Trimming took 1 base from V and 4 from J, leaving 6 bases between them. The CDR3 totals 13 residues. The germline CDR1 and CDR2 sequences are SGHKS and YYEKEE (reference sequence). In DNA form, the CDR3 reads TGTGCCAGCAGCTTGCGGGGGAATCAGCCCCAGCATTTT. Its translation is CASSLRGNQPQHF.

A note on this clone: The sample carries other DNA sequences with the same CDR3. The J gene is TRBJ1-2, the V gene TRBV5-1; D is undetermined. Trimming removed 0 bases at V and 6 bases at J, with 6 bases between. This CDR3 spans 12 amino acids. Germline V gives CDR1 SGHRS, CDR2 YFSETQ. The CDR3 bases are TGCGCCAGCAGCTTGGCGGGCGATGGCTACACCTTC. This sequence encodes CASSLAGDGYTF. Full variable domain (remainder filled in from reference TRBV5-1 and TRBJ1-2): KAGVTQTPRYLIKTRGQQVTLSCSPISGHRSVSWYQQTPGQGLQFLFEYFSETQRNKGNFPGRFSGRQFSNSRSEMNVSTLELGDSALYLCASSLAGDGYTFGSGTRLTVV.

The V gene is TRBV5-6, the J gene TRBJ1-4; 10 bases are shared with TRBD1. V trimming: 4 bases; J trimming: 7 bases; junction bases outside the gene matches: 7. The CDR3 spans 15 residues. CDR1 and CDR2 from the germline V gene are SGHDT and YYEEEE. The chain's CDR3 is CASSKPGQGFEKLFF. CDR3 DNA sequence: TGTGCCAGCAGCAAACCGGGACAGGGGTTTGAAAAACTGTTTTTT.

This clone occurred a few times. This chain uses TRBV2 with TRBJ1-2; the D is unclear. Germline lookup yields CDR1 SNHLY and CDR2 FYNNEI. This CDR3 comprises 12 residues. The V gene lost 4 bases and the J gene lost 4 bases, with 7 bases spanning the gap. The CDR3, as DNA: TGTGCCAGCAGTGCGGACGGCTATGGCTACACCTTC. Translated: CASSADGYGYTF.

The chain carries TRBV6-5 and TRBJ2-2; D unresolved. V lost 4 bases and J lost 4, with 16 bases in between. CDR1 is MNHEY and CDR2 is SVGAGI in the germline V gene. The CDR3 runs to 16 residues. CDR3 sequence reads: CASSSQVQTVTGELFF. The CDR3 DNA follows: TGTGCCAGCAGTTCCCAAGTTCAAACAGTCACCGGGGAGCTGTTTTTT.

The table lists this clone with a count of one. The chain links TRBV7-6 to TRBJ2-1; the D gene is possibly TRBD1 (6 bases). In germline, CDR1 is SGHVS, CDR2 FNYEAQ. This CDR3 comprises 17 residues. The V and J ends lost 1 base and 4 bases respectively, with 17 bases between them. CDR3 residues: CASSLEAAGVGYNEQFF. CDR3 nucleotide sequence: TGTGCCAGCAGCTTAGAAGCTGCAGGGGTTGGTTACAATGAGCAGTTCTTC. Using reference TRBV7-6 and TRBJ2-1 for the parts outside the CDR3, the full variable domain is GAGVSQSPRYKVTKRGQDVALRCDPISGHVSLYWYRQALGQGPEFLTYFNYEAQQDKSGLPNDRFSAERPEGSISTLTIQRTEQRDSAMYRCASSLEAAGVGYNEQFFGPGTRLTVL.

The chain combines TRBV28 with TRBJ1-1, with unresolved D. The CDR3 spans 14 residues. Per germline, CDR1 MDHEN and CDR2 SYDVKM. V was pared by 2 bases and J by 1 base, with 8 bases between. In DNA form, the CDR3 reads TGTGCCAGCAGTTTACCGACAAGGAACACTGAAGCTTTCTTT. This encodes CASSLPTRNTEAFF.